This TCR beta chain comes out of a study of CD8+CD57+ T cells in acquired aplastic anemia. For the study at large: Mean yield of DNA from sorted CD4+ and CD8+ cells was 3 to 3.5 ug. Study-wide findings and caveats: Statistical testing detected no significant gap in CD8+ Simpson's diversity between patients and controls.

On this clonotype itself: Antigen: not known.

Genomic DNA templated the TCR beta VDJ and CDR3 profiling. Using its own MiXCR run on the reads, TCRdb lists one record per CDR3 protein. The sample lists over 150,000 distinct CDR3 sequences; roughly two thirds were seen once. The CDR3 sequence is 13 residues long. Germline V CDR1 and CDR2: SGHVT, SQSDAQ. V lost 2 bases, J lost 3 bases, and 5 bases lay in between. All sequencing subjects had displayed CD8+CD57+ cell expansion on flow cytometry. Diagnosis of severe acquired aplastic anemia applied to all patients. By the time of blood sampling, patients had still received no therapy. V and J are TRBV7-4 and TRBJ2-1, with D unclear. Sequences were obtained from sorted CD4+, CD8+, or CD8+CD57+ T cells (not recorded which) from PBMCs. The TCR was taken from a human donor with aplastic anemia. CDR3: CASSLSDYNEQFF. The CDR3, as DNA: TGTGCCAGCAGCTTATCTGACTACAATGAGCAGTTCTTC.